The 12 T cell receptor beta chains below come from one sample, sequenced in a study of CD8+CD57+ T cells in acquired aplastic anemia. The use of genomic DNA as template underpinned the TCR beta VDJ and CDR3 profiling. TCRdb re-analysed the reads in MiXCR, keeping a single row per CDR3 protein. The sample consists of a few hundred thousand distinct CDR3 sequences, under 65% of them appearing once. Sequencing used sorted CD4+, CD8+, or CD8+CD57+ T cells (not recorded which) from PBMCs. The receptor set was obtained from a human donor in good health.

This clonotype was seen at least ten times. This chain links TRBV7-9 with TRBJ2-7; 10 bases match TRBD1. CDR3 length equals 15 residues. Germline V gene lookup returns CDR1 SEHNR and CDR2 FQNEAQ (reference sequence). V lost 5 bases to trimming and J lost 9 bases; unmatched junction nucleotides: 13. CDR3 protein: CASSHGTGALFGQYF. CDR3 sequence (DNA): TGTGCCAGCAGCCATGGGACAGGGGCCCTCTTTGGGCAGTACTTC.

The gene calls are TRBV20-1 and TRBJ2-5, with 9 nucleotides matching TRBD2. CDR1 DFQATT and CDR2 SNEGSKA come from the germline V gene (reference sequence). This CDR3 is built from 16 residues. The J segment lost 2 bases and the V segment lost 2 bases, leaving 9 bases of the junction unmatched. In DNA form, the CDR3 reads TGCAGTGCTAGAAGGAGGAGCGGGGGGCCGCAAGAGACCCAGTACTTC. Its translation is CSARRRSGGPQETQYF.

The chain joins TRBV20-1 to TRBJ1-1; possible D gene TRBD1, 5 bases. Trimming stripped 3 bases from V and 6 bases from J, with 17 bases between. Germline V gene data show CDR1 as DFQATT and CDR2 as SNEGSKA (reference sequence). The CDR3 loop spans 14 amino acids. CDR3 loop: CSARNEAGASEAFF. The DNA for the CDR3 is TGCAGTGCTAGGAACGAGGCTGGGGCTTCTGAAGCTTTCTTT.

In this sample, this clonotype turned up many times. This chain connects TRBV6-1 to TRBJ2-3; 7 nucleotides line up with TRBD2. This CDR3 region has 16 residues. The V and J ends lost 6 bases and 1 base, in that order; junction bases with no gene match: 10. The germline gives CDR1 MNHNS, CDR2 SASEGT. The CDR3 spells CASSAPRGGGTDTQYF. CDR3 in DNA: TGTGCCAGCAGCGCGCCTCGCGGGGGAGGCACAGATACGCAGTATTTT.

The chain combines TRBV10-2 with TRBJ1-5; TRBD1 might be the D (5 bases). The germline CDR1 and CDR2 sequences are WSHSY and SAAADI. The ends were cut back, 3 bases at V and 4 bases at J, with 13 bases in the middle. The CDR3 is 15 amino acids. The CDR3 DNA is TGCGCCAGCAGTGACGCTTCAGGGAGGAATCAGCCCCAGCATTTT. Its protein product is CASSDASGRNQPQHF.

V is TRBV15 and J is TRBJ2-1; D is unclear. Germline lookup yields CDR1 LNHNV and CDR2 YYDKDF (reference sequence). V dropped 8 bases and J dropped 3 bases, with 14 bases sitting between them. This CDR3 comprises 14 residues. Here the CDR3 DNA reads TGTGCCACCGTCCCCGAAAATGGCTACAATGAGCAGTTCTTC. Protein sequence: CATVPENGYNEQFF.

The gene calls are TRBV30 and TRBJ1-5; D ambiguous. V gave up 0 bases and J gave up 2 bases, with 14 bases separating them. Germline assignment: CDR1 GTSNPN and CDR2 SVGIG (reference sequence). This CDR3 spans 16 amino acids. CDR3: CAWSVRGGIGNQPQHF. CDR3 bases: TGTGCCTGGAGTGTACGAGGAGGGATCGGCAATCAGCCCCAGCATTTT.

The V gene is TRBV24-1, the J gene TRBJ2-3; perhaps TRBD2 as D (5 bases). CDR1 and CDR2 (germline): KGHDR, SFDVKD. V was cut by 3 bases and J by 2 bases, with 8 bases left in between. The CDR3 sequence is 14 residues long. The CDR3 nucleotides are TGTGCCACCAGTGATGCGGACTTCACAGATACGCAGTATTTT. It yields the protein CATSDADFTDTQYF.

The chain employs TRBV5-1 and TRBJ2-7; D ambiguous. CDR3 length equals 13 residues. Trimming left V 0 bases short and J 5 bases short, with 9 bases between. The germline gives CDR1 SGHRS, CDR2 YFSETQ. The chain's CDR3 is CASSLGQSNEQYF. The CDR3 bases are TGCGCCAGCAGCTTGGGCCAGTCAAACGAGCAGTACTTC.

This clonotype was seen many times. The chain employs TRBV27 and TRBJ2-7, with TRBD1 identical over 9 bases. There are 14 residues in the CDR3. CDR1 and CDR2 (germline): MNHEY, SMNVEV (reference sequence). V was clipped by 7 bases and J by 2 bases; unmatched bases: 6. Written as DNA, the CDR3 is TGTGCCAGCAACAAGGGACAGGGTCCCTACGAGCAGTACTTC. Protein product: CASNKGQGPYEQYF.

The chain has TRBV7-2 and TRBJ1-3, with D perhaps matching TRBD1 (6 bases). There are 15 residues in the CDR3. In germline, CDR1 is SGHTA, CDR2 FQGNSA. V was clipped by 6 bases and J by 3 bases, with 15 bases between them. CDR3 residues: CASSFTAGDGNTIYF. CDR3 DNA: TGTGCCAGCAGTTTCACAGCAGGGGATGGAAACACCATATATTTT.

This clonotype showed up many times. V gene TRBV11-2 combines with J gene TRBJ2-5, with 10 bases fitting TRBD2. The CDR3 is 15 amino acids. With 3 bases clipped from V and 5 bases from J, the junction kept 6 bases outside the gene matches. Germline V gene sequence: CDR1 SGHAT, CDR2 FQNNGV. The CDR3 is CASSFGSGGRETQYF. The CDR3 DNA follows: TGTGCCAGCAGCTTTGGTAGCGGGGGGCGGGAGACCCAGTACTTC.